Listed below are T cell receptor beta chains from one sample, sequenced in a study of control samples from healthy donors and cancer patients. The table came from immunoSEQ multiplex PCR; TCRdb's copy has only in-frame clones and leaves some out. The data contain 120,000 to 150,000 clones, roughly nine tenths of them singletons. The sample comprised blood. The receptor source for this set is a man younger than 35 in good health. Both conserved end residues are trimmed from each CDR3.

j_call	v_call	cdr3_aa
TRBJ1-1	TRBV3-1/TRBV3-2	ASSQMVNTEAF
TRBJ1-1	TRBV7-9	ASTRGGVIPNTEAF
TRBJ1-2	TRBV5-4	ASSLDLQGGGYT
TRBJ2-2	TRBV7-8	ASSLDRFPNTGELF
TRBJ1-2	TRBV2	ASIRTPGDYGYT
TRBJ2-5	TRBV5-1	ASSLGLASETQY
TRBJ1-2	TRBV10-3	ATDQGSHRGYT
TRBJ2-3	TRBV11-1	ASSLSLAGGQDTQY
TRBJ2-3	TRBV13	ASSFVGLAGLGDTQY
TRBJ1-2	TRBV20-1	SARDEPTYT
TRBJ1-1	TRBV21-1	ASSKGRGAHPNTEAF
TRBJ1-2	TRBV30	AWSVIGAGYT
TRBJ2-1	TRBV10-3	AISAGGEFYNEQF
TRBJ2-3	TRBV24-1	ATSDLQRGSTDTQY
TRBJ1-1	TRBV4-1	ASSQTDRGNQNTEAF
TRBJ2-3	TRBV7-9	ASSLVARGTDTQY
TRBJ2-6	TRBV3-1/TRBV3-2	ASSQDLPGANVLT
TRBJ2-2	TRBV7-3	ASSVRQGGTGELF
TRBJ1-4	TRBV7-2	ASSPSYSNEKLF
TRBJ1-2	TRBV5-1	ASSLEAGGLNYGYT
TRBJ1-1	TRBV6-5	ASSYTGRMNTEAF
TRBJ1-4	TRBV6-2/TRBV6-3	ASSPSVTGGGGKLF